Here is one T cell receptor (beta chain) with its context. The data belong to a study of blood T cell repertoires in COVID-19. Clones were sequenced by immunoSEQ multiplex PCR, and TCRdb holds only the in-frame ones, with some missing. The repertoire holds about 61,000 clones, with roughly 89% as singletons. The CDR3 runs to 13 residues. The ends were cut back, 0 bases at V and 1 base at J, with 6 bases in the middle. Germline-derived CDR1 and CDR2 are SQVTM and ANQGSEA. The clonotype originates from a human donor in a cohort sampled during active COVID-19. This chain connects TRBV29-1 to TRBJ1-2; no reliable D call. What was sequenced was peripheral blood. The CDR3 spells CSVEDEDNYGYTF. Written as DNA, the CDR3 is TGCAGCGTTGAAGACGAGGATAACTATGGCTACACCTTC.